These T cell receptor beta chains were read from a single sample in a study of shared clonotypes between healthy human individuals. Sequencing was performed with immunoSEQ multiplex PCR; in TCRdb, only in-frame clones are kept and a portion is missing. The table has about 670,000 clones, roughly 70% seen once. Sequencing was performed on memory CD4+ T cells sorted from blood. These receptors came from a young woman in good health. The CDR3 runs from the conserved cysteine through the conserved F or W. A D gene is named only where the DNA matches it firmly. Some rows have no size entry. The others give once, few or many, or a class for an expanded clone.

.	.	TRBV10-2	TRBJ2-7	CASSEHPRVGRVEQYF	TGCGCCAGCAGTGAGCATCCTCGAGTGGGGCGAGTCGAGCAGTACTTC
TRBD1	few	TRBV6-1	TRBJ1-5	CASDRAVSNQPQHF	TGTGCCAGCGACAGGGCGGTAAGCAATCAGCCCCAGCATTTT
TRBD1	.	TRBV7-9	TRBJ1-2	CASSLAGTGTGGYTF	TGTGCCAGCAGCTTGGCCGGGACAGGGACTGGAGGCTACACCTTC
.	once	TRBV15	TRBJ2-7	CATSRVASRGREQYF	TGTGCCACCAGCAGAGTTGCGTCCAGGGGCCGGGAGCAGTACTTC
TRBD1	few	TRBV29-1	TRBJ1-4	CSVTGVDNEKLFF	TGCAGCGTTACAGGGGTCGATAATGAAAAACTGTTTTTT
.	.	TRBV10-3	TRBJ2-3	CATAGETDTQYF	TGTGCCACCGCCGGGGAGACAGATACGCAGTATTTT
.	.	TRBV2	TRBJ1-3	CASSEVRGSGNTIYF	TGTGCCAGCAGTGAAGTAAGAGGCTCTGGAAACACCATATATTTT
.	.	TRBV11-3	TRBJ2-1	CASSLDLRDPYNEQFF	TGTGCCAGCAGCTTAGATCTTCGGGACCCATACAATGAGCAGTTCTTC
.	many	TRBV28	TRBJ1-5	CASSLRQPQHF	TGTGCCAGCAGTTTACGGCAGCCCCAGCATTTT
.	.	TRBV28	TRBJ2-1	CASSPRGEVRNEQFF	TGTGCCAGCAGTCCTCGAGGCGAGGTCAGGAATGAGCAGTTCTTC
.	.	TRBV28	TRBJ2-7	CASSSGGTGVYEQYF	TGTGCCAGCAGTTCGGGGGGAACAGGGGTCTACGAGCAGTACTTC
TRBD2	.	TRBV12-5	TRBJ2-2	CASGFRLAGDGELFF	TGTGCTAGTGGTTTCCGACTAGCGGGGGACGGGGAGCTGTTTTTT
TRBD2	.	TRBV2	TRBJ2-7	CASSERTSGLYEQYF	TGTGCCAGCAGTGAAAGGACTAGCGGACTCTACGAGCAGTACTTC
.	.	TRBV5-1	TRBJ1-1	CATREGLNTEAFF	TGCGCCACCAGAGAGGGGCTAAACACTGAAGCTTTCTTT
TRBD1	few	TRBV2	TRBJ1-4	CASSPRQGTEEKLFF	TGTGCCAGCAGCCCAAGACAGGGGACGGAAGAAAAACTGTTTTTT
TRBD2	.	TRBV27	TRBJ2-4	CASKIYAGGDKNIQYF	TGTGCCAGCAAGATATACGCCGGGGGGGACAAAAACATTCAGTACTTC
TRBD1	few	TRBV19	TRBJ2-2	CASSVGQGLLSTGELFF	TGTGCCAGTAGTGTGGGACAGGGGCTACTTTCGACCGGGGAGCTGTTTTTT
.	.	TRBV15	TRBJ2-7	CATSRAGGAYEQYF	TGTGCCACCAGCAGAGCGGGCGGGGCCTACGAGCAGTACTTC
.	.	TRBV4-2	TRBJ1-2	CASSPTILEGGGYTF	TGTGCCAGCAGCCCAACCATACTCGAGGGGGGTGGCTACACCTTC
.	few	TRBV4-1	TRBJ2-7	CASTPTAENNNEQYF	TGCGCCAGCACCCCGACGGCAGAAAATAACAACGAGCAGTACTTC
.	.	TRBV27	TRBJ2-7	CASSYSYLDYEQYF	TGTGCCAGCAGTTACAGCTATCTGGACTACGAGCAGTACTTC
.	.	TRBV6-5	TRBJ1-2	CASRSGTAANYGYTF	TGTGCCAGCAGGTCCGGGACGGCAGCTAACTATGGCTACACCTTC
.	.	TRBV15	TRBJ2-7	CATSIGRGDGKQYF	TGTGCCACCAGCATAGGACGGGGAGACGGCAAGCAGTACTTC
.	.	TRBV2	TRBJ1-5	CASSEAGGAGQPQHF	TGTGCCAGCAGTGAAGCGGGGGGCGCCGGCCAGCCCCAGCATTTT
.	.	TRBV6-4	TRBJ2-2	CASRGDSSNTGELFF	TGTGCCAGCAGAGGTGACAGTTCGAACACCGGGGAGCTGTTTTTT
.	.	TRBV7-7	TRBJ2-7	CASSLGVGGSYEQYF	TGTGCCAGCAGCTTAGGGGTGGGAGGCTCCTACGAGCAGTACTTC
.	.	TRBV18	TRBJ2-2	CASSIGTGELFF	TGTGCCAGCTCAATTGGCACCGGGGAGCTGTTTTTT
.	.	TRBV27	TRBJ1-1	CASSFYRDAEAFF	TGTGCCAGCAGTTTCTACAGGGACGCTGAAGCTTTCTTT
TRBD2	.	TRBV30	TRBJ2-7	CAWSFGAGASYEQYF	TGTGCCTGGAGCTTCGGAGCGGGAGCAAGTTACGAGCAGTACTTC
.	.	TRBV28	TRBJ1-2	CASSSERVANYGYTF	TGTGCCAGCAGTTCGGAACGAGTAGCTAACTATGGCTACACCTTC
TRBD2	.	TRBV4-1	TRBJ2-5	CASSQVFKREGRRETQYF	TGCGCCAGCAGCCAAGTGTTTAAGCGGGAGGGCCGAAGAGAGACCCAGTACTTC
.	.	TRBV5-1	TRBJ2-6	CASSQQQGKGANVLTF	TGCGCCAGCAGCCAACAACAGGGCAAGGGGGCCAACGTCCTGACTTTC
TRBD1	.	TRBV5-1	TRBJ1-5	CASSLGDRDAQPQHF	TGCGCCAGCAGCTTGGGGGACAGGGATGCGCAGCCCCAGCATTTT
.	.	TRBV18	TRBJ2-7	CASSPGVYEQYF	TGTGCCAGCTCACCGGGGGTCTACGAGCAGTACTTC
.	.	TRBV18	TRBJ2-7	CASSPQGGPGPYEQYF	TGTGCCAGCTCACCACAGGGGGGGCCAGGCCCCTACGAGCAGTACTTC
.	many	TRBV7-2	TRBJ2-1	CASSLGSRAYNEQFF	TGTGCCAGCAGCTTAGGGAGCAGGGCCTACAATGAGCAGTTCTTC
.	.	TRBV2	TRBJ2-1	CASTLESYNEQFF	TGTGCCAGCACACTAGAATCTTACAATGAGCAGTTCTTC
.	.	TRBV27	TRBJ1-2	CASSSLKLYGYTF	TGTGCCAGCAGTTCTCTAAAATTGTATGGCTACACCTTC
.	few	TRBV19	TRBJ2-7	CASSSLKGAGYEQYF	TGTGCCAGTAGTTCCCTAAAGGGCGCTGGCTACGAGCAGTACTTC
.	.	TRBV2	TRBJ2-2	CASKFGGATGELFF	TGTGCCAGCAAGTTCGGAGGGGCCACCGGGGAGCTGTTTTTT